This TCR beta chain was profiled in a study of shared clonotypes between healthy human individuals. Profiled with immunoSEQ multiplex PCR; TCRdb holds only in-frame clones, not every one. This sample has around 610,000 clones; about 96% occur once, and the top ten carry 0.11%. Selected positively for CCR7 and CD45RO-negative, naive CD8 cells excluded terminally differentiated effector memory CD45RA+ cells. The V end lost 1 base, the J end lost 4 bases, and 17 bases lay between the germline ends. The CDR3 is made up of 17 amino acids. From germline, CDR1 is MGHRA and CDR2 YSYEKL. This receptor was obtained from a woman aged 25-40 years in good health. Sequenced input: naive CD8+ T cells sorted from blood. The rearrangement links TRBV4-1 to TRBJ2-1, with D maybe TRBD2 (7 bases). CDR3 DNA sequence: TGCGCCAGCAGCCAAGGCCCTCGCGGGGGCTTTTACAATGAGCAGTTCTTC. This codes for CASSQGPRGGFYNEQFF.